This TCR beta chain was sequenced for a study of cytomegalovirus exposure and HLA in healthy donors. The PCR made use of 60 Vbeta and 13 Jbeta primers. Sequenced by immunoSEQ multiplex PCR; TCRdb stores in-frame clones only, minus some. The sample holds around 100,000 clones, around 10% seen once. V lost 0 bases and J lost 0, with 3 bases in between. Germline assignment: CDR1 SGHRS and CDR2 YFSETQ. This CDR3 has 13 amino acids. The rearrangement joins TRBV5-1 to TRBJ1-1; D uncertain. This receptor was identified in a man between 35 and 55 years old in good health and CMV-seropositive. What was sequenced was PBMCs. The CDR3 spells CASSLDLNTEAFF. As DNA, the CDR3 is TGCGCCAGCAGCTTGGACTTGAACACTGAAGCTTTCTTT. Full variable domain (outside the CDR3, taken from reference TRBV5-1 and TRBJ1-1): KAGVTQTPRYLIKTRGQQVTLSCSPISGHRSVSWYQQTPGQGLQFLFEYFSETQRNKGNFPGRFSGRQFSNSRSEMNVSTLELGDSALYLCASSLDLNTEAFFGQGTRLTVV.